This T cell receptor (beta chain) was sequenced during a study of CD8 T cells in ankylosing spondylitis. Study-wide findings and caveats: Some of these motif variants have turned up before, in reports on reactive arthritis synovial fluid and blood. Reportedly, disease-linked clones are significantly enriched in ankylosing spondylitis patients' matched synovial fluid. Roughly eight highly homologous variants made up a TCR beta motif that seemed to typify ankylosing spondylitis blood.

The length of the CDR3 is 14 residues. From germline, CDR1 is SGDLS and CDR2 YYNGEE. Trimming removed 0 bases from V and 3 bases from J, with 9 bases in between. A quantitative 5'-RACE method, one with molecular barcodes, was used to make TCR beta libraries. TCRdb analysed the 5' RACE reads with MiXCR anew, one entry per CDR3 protein. The sample carries about 340,000 distinct CDR3 sequences, roughly 22% recorded once. This clonotype was detected a few times. Its antigen remains unknown. V usage is TRBV9 and J usage is TRBJ2-5; D is uncertain. Sample: blood, either unsorted or a sorted T cell fraction (not recorded which). The clonotype originates from a male donor with ankylosing spondylitis or in good health (not recorded which). The CDR3 sequence: CASSVDRSEETQYF. In DNA form, the CDR3 reads TGTGCCAGCAGCGTAGACCGCTCTGAAGAGACCCAGTACTTC.